This TCR beta chain was observed in a study of T cell responses to AZD1222 COVID-19 vaccine. General study findings and limits: Seropositive status at baseline applied to only six AZD1222 recipients. Vaccine-associated CD4 TCRs ranged over spike, dominating at 160-218 and 743-854. No day 14 peak samples; only post-peak repertoires were characterized.

CDR3 length: 13 amino acids. V lost 5 bases and J lost 7, with 14 bases in between. The assay was immunoSEQ multiplex PCR, and TCRdb's table has in-frame clones only and misses some. Here the sample spans 150,000 to 200,000 clones, roughly 88% being singletons. About this clone itself: The antigen remains unidentified.

J is TRBJ2-5 and V is TRBV12-3 or TRBV12-4; D call uncertain. The sample in question was peripheral blood, obtained on day 0 of AZD1222 vaccination. The TCR originated in an adult in good health. Here the CDR3 DNA reads TGTGCCAGCAGTCCCTCGGTGGTGACGACCCAGTACTTC. This translates into CASSPSVVTTQYF.